This T cell receptor (beta chain) was obtained from a study of shared clonotypes between healthy human individuals. Study-level background: CD4 naive and memory got three plates each, CD8 naive two, CD8 memory one.

Profiled with immunoSEQ multiplex PCR; TCRdb holds only in-frame clones, not every one. The table includes around 2.5 million clones, roughly 93% detected once. Subsets obtained from CD4+ cells comprised CD45RA+ naive and CD45RA-negative memory cells. Germline CDR1 and CDR2: SGHTA and FQGTGA. The CDR3 sequence is 14 residues long. V was pared by 0 bases and J by 5 bases, with 10 bases between. Sequencing used naive CD4+ T cells from PBMCs. Subset meaning: CD45RA+ positively selected. V and J are TRBV7-3 and TRBJ1-1, with D tentatively TRBD1 (5 bases). This clonotype was sampled from a man aged 18 to 29 in good health. Some clones in this sample may be carry-over from other donors' samples. The CDR3 DNA follows: TGTGCCAGCAGCTTAACGCGGCAGGGTACTGAAGCTTTCTTT. Protein product: CASSLTRQGTEAFF. The variable domain in full, with the rest retrieved from reference TRBV7-3 and TRBJ1-1, is GAGVSQTPSNKVTEKGKYVELRCDPISGHTALYWYRQSLGQGPEFLIYFQGTGAADDSGLPNDRFFAVRPEGSVSTLKIQRTERGDSAVYLCASSLTRQGTEAFFGQGTRLTVV.